This T cell receptor (beta chain) was sequenced during a study of blood T cell repertoires in COVID-19. About the research overall: The United States, Italy and Spain were the sources of the acute and convalescent COVID-19 samples.

The authors' processing: Cell counts per sample came from amplifying reference gene primers. Assay used: immunoSEQ multiplex PCR; TCRdb lists only in-frame clones, some missing. V, J and clone size are those of that table, while D and trimming were read from the DNA. Among around 230,000 clones listed, nearly 90% were seen once. In terms of age and location, participants ranged from about 18 to 89 years and lived in under 30 US areas. Each participant's cohort was designated according to participant-reported clinical history. This CDR3 has 17 residues. The germline gives CDR1 SGHTS, CDR2 YDEGEE. The J segment lost 5 bases and the V segment lost 4 bases, leaving 13 bases of the junction unmatched.

The sample comprised PBMCs or T cells enriched from blood (not recorded which). The chain joins TRBV5-8 to TRBJ2-3, with 10 nucleotides matching TRBD2. The sequence came from a woman in her twenties or thirties with acute COVID-19. DNA of the CDR3: TGTGCCAGCAGCCAAACCCCGCAGCGGGGGGGCCGAGATACGCAGTATTTT. Residues: CASSQTPQRGGRDTQYF.